This T cell receptor beta chain came from a study of CD8 T cells in ankylosing spondylitis. Findings of the study overall: With a CD8+ phenotype, disease-linked clones were relatively rare in peripheral blood. Certain motif variants had earlier appeared in reactive arthritis synovial fluid and blood. There was reportedly significant enrichment of clones that were disease-linked in matched ankylosing spondylitis synovial fluid.

The CDR3 loop spans 13 amino acids. The V end was cut by 7 bases, the J end by 2 bases, with 9 bases between. Quantitative barcoded 5'-RACE was used to prepare TCR beta libraries. TCRdb used MiXCR to reprocess the 5' RACE reads, holding one entry per CDR3 protein. The data show 100,000 to 150,000 distinct CDR3 sequences, approximately 10% seen once. This clonotype was seen repeatedly, ten times or more. What it recognizes is unknown. The TCR originated in a male donor with ankylosing spondylitis or in good health (not recorded which). What was sequenced was blood, either unsorted or a sorted T cell fraction (not recorded which). J is TRBJ1-5 and V is TRBV12-3 or TRBV12-4, with TRBD1 as a possible D gene (6 bases). CDR3 in DNA: TGTGCCAGCAACGAGGGGGGCAATCAGCCCCAGCATTTT. Amino acid sequence: CASNEGGNQPQHF.